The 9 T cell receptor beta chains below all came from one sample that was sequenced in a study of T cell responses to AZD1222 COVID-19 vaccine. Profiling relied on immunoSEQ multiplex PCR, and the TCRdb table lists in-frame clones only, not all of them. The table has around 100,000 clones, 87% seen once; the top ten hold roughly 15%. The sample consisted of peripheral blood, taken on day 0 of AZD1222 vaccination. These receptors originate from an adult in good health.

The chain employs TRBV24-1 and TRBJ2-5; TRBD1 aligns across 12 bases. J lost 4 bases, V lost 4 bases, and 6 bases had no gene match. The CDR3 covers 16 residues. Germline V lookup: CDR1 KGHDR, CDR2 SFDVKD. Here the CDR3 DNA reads TGTGCCACCAGTGACTCCGGGACAGGGGGCCGAGAGACCCAGTACTTC. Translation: CATSDSGTGGRETQYF.

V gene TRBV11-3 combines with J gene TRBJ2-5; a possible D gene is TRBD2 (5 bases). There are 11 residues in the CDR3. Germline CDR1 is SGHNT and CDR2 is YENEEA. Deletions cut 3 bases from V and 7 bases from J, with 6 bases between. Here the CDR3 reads CASSFRGTQYF. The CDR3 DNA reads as TGTGCCAGCAGCTTCCGGGGGACCCAGTACTTC.

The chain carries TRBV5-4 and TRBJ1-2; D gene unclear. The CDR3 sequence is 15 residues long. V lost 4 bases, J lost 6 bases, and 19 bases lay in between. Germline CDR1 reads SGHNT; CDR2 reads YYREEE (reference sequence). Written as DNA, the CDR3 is TGTGCCAGCAGCCCCCTTGGAGAGGGTGATCATGGCTACACCTTC. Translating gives CASSPLGEGDHGYTF.

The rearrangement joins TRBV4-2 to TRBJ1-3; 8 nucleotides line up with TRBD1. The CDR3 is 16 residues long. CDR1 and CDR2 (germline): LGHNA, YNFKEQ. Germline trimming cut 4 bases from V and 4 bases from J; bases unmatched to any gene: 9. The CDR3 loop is CASSPLDRGLGNTIYF. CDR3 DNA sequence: TGTGCCAGCAGCCCCCTTGACAGGGGCCTCGGAAACACCATATATTTT.

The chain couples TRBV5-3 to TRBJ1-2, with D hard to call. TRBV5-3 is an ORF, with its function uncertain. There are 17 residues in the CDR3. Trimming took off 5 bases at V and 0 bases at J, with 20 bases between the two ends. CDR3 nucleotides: TGTGCCAGAAGATATCGAATGGCCCTGAAGGCTAACTATGGCTACACCTTC. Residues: CARRYRMALKANYGYTF.

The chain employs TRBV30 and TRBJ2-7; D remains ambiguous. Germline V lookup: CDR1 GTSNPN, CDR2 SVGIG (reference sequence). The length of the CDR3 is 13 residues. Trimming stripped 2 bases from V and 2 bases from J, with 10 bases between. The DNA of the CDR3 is TGTGCCTGGAGTCCTGGGGTTACCTACGAGCAGTACTTC. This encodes CAWSPGVTYEQYF.

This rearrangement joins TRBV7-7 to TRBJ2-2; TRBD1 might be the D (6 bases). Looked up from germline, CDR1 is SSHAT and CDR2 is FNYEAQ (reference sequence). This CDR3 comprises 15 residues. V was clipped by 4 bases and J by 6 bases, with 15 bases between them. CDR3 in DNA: TGTGCCAGCAGCTCCCGGGCCTCAGGGGCCGGGGAGCTGTTTTTT. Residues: CASSSRASGAGELFF.

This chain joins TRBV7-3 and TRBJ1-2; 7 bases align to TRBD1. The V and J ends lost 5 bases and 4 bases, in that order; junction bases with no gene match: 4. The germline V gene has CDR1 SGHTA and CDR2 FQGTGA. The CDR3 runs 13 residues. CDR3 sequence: CASSGAGGYGYTF. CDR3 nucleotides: TGTGCCAGCAGCGGGGCAGGGGGCTATGGCTACACCTTC. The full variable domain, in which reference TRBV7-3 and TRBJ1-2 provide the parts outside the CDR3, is GAGVSQTPSNKVTEKGKYVELRCDPISGHTALYWYRQSLGQGPEFLIYFQGTGAADDSGLPNDRFFAVRPEGSVSTLKIQRTERGDSAVYLCASSGAGGYGYTFGSGTRLTVV.

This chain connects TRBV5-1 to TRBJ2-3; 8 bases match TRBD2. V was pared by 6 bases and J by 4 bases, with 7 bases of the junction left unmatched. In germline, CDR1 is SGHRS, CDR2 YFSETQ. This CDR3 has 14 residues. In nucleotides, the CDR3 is TGCGCCAGCACCCCGGGAGGGCCATCAGATACGCAGTATTTT. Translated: CASTPGGPSDTQYF.